Sequencing of this TCR beta chain was carried out in a study of beta chain features in type 1 diabetes. Study outcomes and limitations: Patients with Type 1 diabetes showed moderately but significantly shorter TCRB CDR3s in all four CD4+ subsets. PCR, the amplification step, might favor shorter templates, equally in patients and controls.

This clone was recorded a few times. Its antigen is unidentified. Expressed TCRB transcripts were sequenced, since all the RNA that had been isolated was reverse transcribed. The repertoire was sequenced with immunoSEQ multiplex PCR; TCRdb's copy has only in-frame clones and lacks some. Seen here are hundreds of thousands of clones, over 11% observed once, and the top ten hold around 0.04%. The CDR3 sequence is 17 residues long. Per germline, CDR1 SGDLS and CDR2 YYNGEE. Trimming pared 0 bases from V and 1 base from J, leaving 13 bases between. Averaging approximately 110 mL, one heparinised blood draw came from each individual donor.

The clonotype originates from a man between 18 and 35 years old with type 1 diabetes. Sequenced input: naive CD4+ T cells from blood. This chain connects TRBV9 to TRBJ1-4; the D is unclear. Written as DNA, the CDR3 is TGTGCCAGCAGCGTAGCTTCCATGCTGGGAACTAATGAAAAACTGTTTTTT. Translating it yields CASSVASMLGTNEKLFF.